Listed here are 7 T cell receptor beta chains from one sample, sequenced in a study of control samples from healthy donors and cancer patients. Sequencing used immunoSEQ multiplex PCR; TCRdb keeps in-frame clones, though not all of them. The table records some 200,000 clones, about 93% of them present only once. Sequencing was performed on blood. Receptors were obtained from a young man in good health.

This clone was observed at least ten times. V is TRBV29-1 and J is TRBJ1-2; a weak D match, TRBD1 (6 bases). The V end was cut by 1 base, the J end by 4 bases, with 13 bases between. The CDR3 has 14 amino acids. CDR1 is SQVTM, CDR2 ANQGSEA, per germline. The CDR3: CSVEAPGHPYGYTF. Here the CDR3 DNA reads TGCAGCGTTGAAGCCCCGGGACACCCCTATGGCTACACCTTC.

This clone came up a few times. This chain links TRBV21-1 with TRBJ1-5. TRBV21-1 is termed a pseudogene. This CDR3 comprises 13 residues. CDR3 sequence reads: CASSKDGKQPQHF. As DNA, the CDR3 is TGTGCCAGCAGCAAAGATGGGAAGCAGCCCCAGCATTTT.

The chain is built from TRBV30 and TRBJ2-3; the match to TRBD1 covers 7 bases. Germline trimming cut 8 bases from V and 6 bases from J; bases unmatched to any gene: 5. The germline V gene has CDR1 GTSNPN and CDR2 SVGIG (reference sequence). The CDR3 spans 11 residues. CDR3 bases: TGTGCCGTACAGGGGATTGATACGCAGTATTTT. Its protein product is CAVQGIDTQYF.

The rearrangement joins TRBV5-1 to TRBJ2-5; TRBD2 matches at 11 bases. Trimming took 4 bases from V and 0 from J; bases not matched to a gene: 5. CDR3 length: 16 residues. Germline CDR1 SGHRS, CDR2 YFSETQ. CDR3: CASSLWTSGYQETQYF. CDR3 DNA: TGCGCCAGCAGCCTTTGGACTAGCGGGTACCAAGAGACCCAGTACTTC.

CDR3 sequence: CASSYSGLASYEQYF. CDR3 nucleotide sequence: TGTGCCAGCAGTTACTCAGGGTTGGCCTCCTACGAGCAGTACTTC. The rearrangement joins TRBV6-5 to TRBJ2-7; D call uncertain. V was cut by 0 bases and J by 0 bases, with 9 bases left in between. Germline lookup yields CDR1 MNHEY and CDR2 SVGAGI. There are 15 residues in the CDR3.

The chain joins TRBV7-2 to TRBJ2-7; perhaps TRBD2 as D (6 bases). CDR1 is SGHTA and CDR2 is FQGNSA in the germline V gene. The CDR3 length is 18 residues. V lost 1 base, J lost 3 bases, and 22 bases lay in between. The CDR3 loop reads CASSLVASAAGTHYEQYF. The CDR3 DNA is TGTGCCAGCAGCTTAGTTGCTTCGGCGGCGGGAACTCACTACGAGCAGTACTTC.

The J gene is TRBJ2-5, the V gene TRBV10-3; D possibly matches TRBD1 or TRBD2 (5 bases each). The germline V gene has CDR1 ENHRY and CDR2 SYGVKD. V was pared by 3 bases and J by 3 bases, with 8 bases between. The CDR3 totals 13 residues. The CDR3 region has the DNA TGTGCCATCAGTGAAGGGACCGAAGAGACCCAGTACTTC. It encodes CAISEGTEETQYF.